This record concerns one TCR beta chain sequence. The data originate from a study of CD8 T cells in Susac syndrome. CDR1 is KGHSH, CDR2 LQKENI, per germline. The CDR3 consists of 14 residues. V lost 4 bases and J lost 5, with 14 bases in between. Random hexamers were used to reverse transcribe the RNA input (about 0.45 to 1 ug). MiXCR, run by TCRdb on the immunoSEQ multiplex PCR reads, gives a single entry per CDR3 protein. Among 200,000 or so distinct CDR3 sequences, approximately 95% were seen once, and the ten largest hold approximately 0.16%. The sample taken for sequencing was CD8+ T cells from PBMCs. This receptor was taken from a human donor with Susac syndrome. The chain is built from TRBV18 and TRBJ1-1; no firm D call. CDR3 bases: TGTGCCAGCTCACGGGAGGGTAGGTGGACTGAAGCTTTCTTT. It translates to CASSREGRWTEAFF.